These 25 T cell receptor beta chains share one sample of origin, sequenced in a study of T-cell memory formation after mild COVID-19 (dated by TCRdb to the early 2020s). Libraries were prepared through 5' RACE. TCRdb lists the instrument as Illumina NovaSeq 6000. TCRdb redid the processing of the public reads, applying fastp at Q25 and MiXCR, and retained in-frame beta chains. Each entry is one CDR3 protein sequence, shown with its most common DNA and genes. Present in this sample are 120,000 or so distinct CDR3 sequences, 15% to 20% of which were seen just once. Around 14% of the sample is taken by the ten largest. The sequencing sample was made of PBMCs or a T cell subset sorted from them (not recorded which). These receptor sequences come from an adult woman who had mild COVID-19 (a few samples of this study predate the infection). The sample titles of this study are shuffled in the database, so cell type and time point are left out; the donor was told from shared clones.

This CDR3 is CSVDGWPNTGELFF. In nucleotides, the CDR3 is TGCAGCGTTGATGGCTGGCCGAACACCGGGGAGCTGTTTTTT. The chain carries TRBV29-1 and TRBJ2-2, with D uncertain. CDR3 length equals 14 residues. Trimming shortened V by 3 bases and J by 0 bases, and 8 bases separated the two germline ends. Germline values: CDR1 SQVTM, CDR2 ANQGSEA.

This clonotype was seen a handful of times. This rearrangement joins TRBV3-1 to TRBJ2-3, with D unresolved. V shed 4 bases and J shed 1 base, with 6 bases lying between them. From germline, CDR1 is LGHDT and CDR2 YNNKEL (reference sequence). CDR3 length: 13 amino acids. The CDR3 spells CASSRRGTDTQYF. The CDR3 DNA is TGTGCCAGCAGCCGCCGGGGCACAGATACGCAGTATTTT.

The chain uses TRBV5-1 and TRBJ1-1, with D possibly matching TRBD1 (6 bases). V gave up 5 bases and J gave up 1 base, with 21 bases separating them. CDR3 length: 17 amino acids. CDR1 is SGHRS, CDR2 YFSETQ, per germline. CDR3 sequence (DNA): TGCGCCAGCAGATTACTGGTGGGAACAGGGCCGAACACTGAAGCTTTCTTT. This gives the protein CASRLLVGTGPNTEAFF.

The chain couples TRBV20-1 to TRBJ2-1, with D perhaps TRBD2 (5 bases). Between the trimmed V and J ends, which lost 5 bases and 0 bases, there was a span of 11 bases. The CDR3 consists of 14 residues. CDR1 is DFQATT and CDR2 is SNEGSKA in the germline V gene (reference sequence). CDR3 nucleotides: TGCAGTGCTCCTAGCTCTTCCTCCTACAATGAGCAGTTCTTC. Its translation is CSAPSSSSYNEQFF.

This clonotype has a handful of counts. V is TRBV4-2 and J is TRBJ2-7; 11 bases line up with TRBD2. The CDR3 runs 16 residues. The V and J ends lost 4 bases and 0 bases, in that order; junction bases with no gene match: 5. CDR1 and CDR2 from the germline V gene are LGHNA and YNFKEQ. The CDR3 DNA reads as TGTGCCAGCAGCCTTGGGACTAGCGGTAGCTCCTACGAGCAGTACTTC. This sequence encodes CASSLGTSGSSYEQYF.

The sample holds a few counts of this clonotype. The chain combines TRBV29-1 with TRBJ1-2; a possible D gene is TRBD1 (5 bases). Germline V gene sequence: CDR1 SQVTM, CDR2 ANQGSEA. The V and J ends lost 4 bases and 2 bases respectively, with 20 bases between them. This CDR3 has 16 amino acids. CDR3 in amino acids: CSVVGQGARGNYGYTF. In DNA form, the CDR3 reads TGCAGCGTTGTCGGCCAGGGCGCACGGGGGAACTATGGCTACACCTTC.

The chain recombines TRBV20-1 with TRBJ2-7; 11 bases align to TRBD2. Per the germline V gene, CDR1 is DFQATT and CDR2 is SNEGSKA (reference sequence). The CDR3 totals 16 residues. The junction had 9 bases not matched to a gene; V was cut back by 3 bases and J by 2 bases. CDR3 nucleotides: TGCAGTGCTAGGGGCCCTAGCGGGAGGACCACCTACGAGCAGTACTTC. Protein sequence: CSARGPSGRTTYEQYF.

This clonotype was observed a handful of times. The J gene is TRBJ2-3, the V gene TRBV18; 11 bases match TRBD1. The CDR3 sequence is 16 residues long. Trimming at V came to 3 bases and at J to 4 bases, leaving 6 bases not matched to a gene. Germline CDR1 and CDR2: KGHSH and LQKENI. The CDR3 region is CASSPYGQGASDTQYF. In DNA, the CDR3 is TGTGCCAGCTCACCCTACGGACAGGGGGCCTCAGATACGCAGTATTTT.

The table lists this clonotype with a few counts. This chain connects TRBV3-1 to TRBJ2-1; D possibly corresponds to TRBD2 (7 bases). The CDR3 loop spans 16 amino acids. From germline, CDR1 is LGHDT and CDR2 YNNKEL (reference sequence). Trimming cost V 3 bases and J 2 bases, with 14 bases left between them. The DNA of the CDR3 is TGTGCCAGCAGCCACCCCGGGGGGCAAACCTACAATGAGCAGTTCTTC. Amino acids: CASSHPGGQTYNEQFF.

This clonotype was counted a few times. The chain has TRBV5-1 and TRBJ1-6, with 7 positions matching TRBD1. CDR1 is SGHRS and CDR2 is YFSETQ in the germline V gene. The CDR3 covers 14 residues. Germline trimming cut 4 bases from V and 8 bases from J; bases unmatched to any gene: 6. The CDR3 sequence is CASSRDREDSPLHF. The CDR3 DNA is TGCGCCAGCAGCCGCGACAGGGAGGATTCACCCCTCCACTTT.

This clonotype was found a few times. The V and J genes are TRBV7-2 and TRBJ2-7, with a possible D match to TRBD2 (6 bases). The CDR3 spans 14 residues. V gave up 1 base and J gave up 4 bases, with 11 bases separating them. The germline V gene encodes CDR1 SGHTA and CDR2 FQGNSA. CDR3 in amino acids: CASSLVAEPYEQYF. In DNA form, the CDR3 reads TGTGCCAGCAGCTTAGTAGCGGAACCTTACGAGCAGTACTTC.

The chain is built from TRBV7-9 and TRBJ2-1; D perhaps matches TRBD1 (6 bases). The CDR3 length is 13 residues. Trimming removed 4 bases from V and 4 bases from J, with 8 bases in between. Germline CDR1 reads SEHNR; CDR2 reads FQNEAQ (reference sequence). DNA for the CDR3: TGTGCCAGCAGCTCGACAGGTTACAATGAGCAGTTCTTC. This gives the protein CASSSTGYNEQFF. The full variable domain, with the rest looked up from reference TRBV7-9 and TRBJ2-1, is DTGVSQNPRHKITKRGQNVTFRCDPISEHNRLYWYRQTLGQGPEFLTYFQNEAQLEKSRLLSDRFSAERPKGSFSTLEIQRTEQGDSAMYLCASSSTGYNEQFFGPGTRLTVL.

The table lists this clonotype with a few counts. V gene TRBV6-5 combines with J gene TRBJ1-2; 8 bases match TRBD1. There are 13 residues in the CDR3. In germline, CDR1 is MNHEY, CDR2 SVGAGI. V lost 6 bases and J lost 7; bases outside the gene matches: 7. CDR3 residues: CASSHDRGSGYTF. The CDR3 DNA follows: TGTGCCAGCAGCCATGACAGGGGAAGTGGCTACACCTTC.

This clonotype was picked up a small number of times. The rearrangement uses TRBV4-1 and TRBJ2-1; D remains unclear. Deletions cut 4 bases from V and 2 bases from J, with 9 bases between. Germline V gives CDR1 MGHRA, CDR2 YSYEKL. This CDR3 is built from 14 residues. CDR3 sequence: CASSRPTTYNEQFF. The CDR3 DNA reads TGCGCCAGCAGCCGCCCGACAACCTACAATGAGCAGTTCTTC.

This clonotype occurred a few times. The V and J genes are TRBV7-9 and TRBJ2-7; D possibly corresponds to TRBD2 (6 bases). The CDR3 covers 15 residues. The V gene's germline CDR1 is SEHNR and CDR2 FQNEAQ (reference sequence). The ends were cut back, 5 bases at V and 2 bases at J, with 16 bases in the middle. The CDR3 DNA reads TGTGCCAGCAGCGGTGGGGGAGGATTTCCCTACGAGCAGTACTTC. Amino acids: CASSGGGGFPYEQYF.

This clonotype came up a few times. The chain has TRBV6-2 or TRBV6-3 and TRBJ2-7, with 11 bases matching TRBD2. The CDR3 extends over 17 amino acids. Germline CDR1 is MNHEY and CDR2 is SVGEGT. After removal of 2 bases from V and 3 bases from J, the junction contained 9 bases not matched to a gene. The CDR3 here is CASSYVPTSGSYYEQYF. The CDR3 bases are TGTGCCAGCAGTTACGTCCCCACTAGCGGGAGCTACTACGAGCAGTACTTC.

This clonotype was seen only a few times. V and J are TRBV5-6 and TRBJ2-7; 12 positions agree with TRBD1. V shed 5 bases, J shed 3 bases, and the junction held 9 bases outside the gene matches. CDR3 length equals 16 residues. Per germline, CDR1 SGHDT and CDR2 YYEEEE. This CDR3 is CASRHGTGGAYYEQYF. In DNA, the CDR3 is TGTGCCAGCAGACACGGGACAGGGGGCGCCTACTACGAGCAGTACTTC.

In its sample, this clonotype was seen a few times. V usage is TRBV6-5 and J usage is TRBJ2-7, with TRBD2 identical over 12 bases. Trimming cost V 6 bases and J 2 bases; bases outside gene matches: 2. CDR3 length: 14 amino acids. Germline CDR1 and CDR2: MNHEY and SVGAGI. DNA for the CDR3: TGTGCCAGCAGACTAGCGGGGGGACCCTACGAGCAGTACTTC. Protein product: CASRLAGGPYEQYF.

The chain couples TRBV12-3 or TRBV12-4 to TRBJ2-1, with D possibly being TRBD1 (5 bases). Trimming left V 8 bases short and J 7 bases short, with 18 bases between. The CDR3 is 14 residues long. This CDR3 is CASLDSDSVNEQFF. The CDR3 DNA reads TGTGCCAGCTTAGACAGTGATAGTGTAAATGAGCAGTTCTTC.

The chain joins TRBV7-9 to TRBJ1-1, with a possible D match to TRBD1 (5 bases). Germline CDR1 reads SEHNR; CDR2 reads FQNEAQ (reference sequence). The CDR3 has 13 residues. V was pared by 5 bases and J by 0 bases, with 7 bases between. This CDR3 is CASSGGVNTEAFF. The CDR3 DNA follows: TGTGCCAGCAGCGGAGGGGTGAACACTGAAGCTTTCTTT.

This clonotype was recorded a few times. The rearrangement links TRBV4-1 to TRBJ1-5; no firm D call. CDR3 length equals 17 residues. Germline V gene data show CDR1 as MGHRA and CDR2 as YSYEKL. V was trimmed by 0 bases and J by 4 bases, leaving 16 bases between them. The CDR3 DNA sequence: TGCGCCAGCAGCCAAGATCTTCCCAGATATACAAATCAGCCCCAGCATTTT. Translated: CASSQDLPRYTNQPQHF.

This clonotype was picked up a small number of times. The rearrangement links TRBV6-6 to TRBJ2-3, with TRBD1 matching 8 bases. The CDR3 is 14 residues long. V was pared by 8 bases and J by 2 bases, with 6 bases of the junction left unmatched. The germline V gene encodes CDR1 MNHNY and CDR2 SVGAGI (reference sequence). The CDR3 protein is CASGRTGPTDTQYF. The CDR3 DNA sequence: TGTGCCAGCGGCAGGACAGGGCCCACAGATACGCAGTATTTT.

In its sample, this clonotype was seen a few times. The J gene is TRBJ2-7, the V gene TRBV7-2, with D perhaps TRBD1 or TRBD2 (5 bases each). Germline CDR1 is SGHTA and CDR2 is FQGNSA. Between the trimmed V and J ends, which lost 4 bases and 6 bases, there was a span of 19 bases. CDR3 size: 15 residues. For the CDR3, the DNA is TGTGCCAGCAGCTCTTCCGGGACGGCTTCGGGCGAGCAGTACTTC. Translated, it gives CASSSSGTASGEQYF.

This clonotype came up a few times. The chain is built from TRBV19 and TRBJ1-5; TRBD1 matches at 7 bases. J was trimmed by 5 bases and V by 3 bases; bases with no gene match: 7. The CDR3 totals 15 residues. CDR1 LNHDA and CDR2 SQIVND come from the germline V gene (reference sequence). For the CDR3, the DNA is TGTGCCAGTAGTATCTGGGACAGTGGCTATCAGCCCCAGCATTTT. Encoded protein: CASSIWDSGYQPQHF.

This clonotype was detected a few times. The genes are TRBV9 and TRBJ1-1; TRBD1 might be the D (5 bases). V was shortened by 0 bases and J by 1 base, with 16 bases between the two germline ends. CDR1 and CDR2 (germline): SGDLS, YYNGEE. The CDR3 is 17 amino acids. The chain's CDR3 is CASSVGVWTGGNTEAFF. The DNA of the CDR3 is TGTGCCAGCAGCGTAGGGGTATGGACGGGGGGGAACACTGAAGCTTTCTTT.